This passage covers 25 T cell receptor beta chains from one sample sequenced in a study of healthy donors' naive CD4 and CD8 T cells. Starting from approximately 500 ng of total RNA, TCR libraries were made with linear amplification. Each CDR3 protein is one row after TCRdb ran MiXCR on the reads. The sample records roughly 200,000 distinct CDR3 sequences, over 60% being singletons. Sequenced sample: naive CD4+ and CD8+ T cells sorted from blood, pooled from several donors. Every receptor here comes from a pool of human donors in good health; the sample pools cells from several healthy donors.

The rearrangement links TRBV5-4 to TRBJ1-2; no definite D call. The germline V and J ends were trimmed by 4 bases and 7 bases, with 20 bases remaining between them. This CDR3 has 15 residues. Germline-derived CDR1 and CDR2 are SGHNT and YYREEE (reference sequence). The chain's CDR3 is CASSGLPDRVGGYTF. CDR3 DNA: TGTGCCAGCAGCGGCCTACCGGACCGCGTCGGTGGCTACACCTTC. Filled out from reference TRBV5-4 and TRBJ1-2, the complete variable domain reads ETGVTQSPTHLIKTRGQQVTLRCSSQSGHNTVSWYQQALGQGPQFIFQYYREEENGRGNFPPRFSGLQFPNYSSELNVNALELDDSALYLCASSGLPDRVGGYTFGSGTRLTVV.

The CDR3 DNA is TGTGCCAGCAGTTACAGCCCCATTTCACAGGGCTCCGAGCAGTACTTC. Translation gives CASSYSPISQGSEQYF. The chain joins TRBV6-6 to TRBJ2-7, with a weak D call TRBD1 (6 bases). Trimming left V 2 bases short and J 6 bases short, with 20 bases between. The germline V gene has CDR1 MNHNY and CDR2 SVGAGI (reference sequence). The CDR3 contains 16 residues.

The J gene is TRBJ2-5, the V gene TRBV19; 12 bases are a match to TRBD1. Trimming cost V 6 bases and J 1 base; bases outside gene matches: 3. Germline CDR1 and CDR2: LNHDA and SQIVND (reference sequence). This CDR3 is built from 15 residues. The CDR3 protein is CASRAGQGAQETQYF. Written as DNA, the CDR3 is TGTGCCAGTAGAGCGGGACAGGGGGCCCAAGAGACCCAGTACTTC.

The chain recombines TRBV11-2 with TRBJ1-2, with no clear D. This CDR3 has 18 residues. The V end was cut by 2 bases, the J end by 8 bases, with 27 bases between. Germline loops: CDR1 SGHAT, CDR2 FQNNGV. The CDR3 sequence: CASSLPILARDRLRGYTF. The CDR3 DNA reads TGTGCCAGCAGCTTACCCATCCTAGCCCGGGATCGCCTTAGAGGCTACACCTTC. The complete variable domain, with remaining parts taken from reference TRBV11-2 and TRBJ1-2, reads EAGVAQSPRYKIIEKRQSVAFWCNPISGHATLYWYQQILGQGPKLLIQFQNNGVVDDSQLPKDRFSAERLKGVDSTLKIQPAKLEDSAVYLCASSLPILARDRLRGYTFGSGTRLTVV.

This sequence joins TRBV27 and TRBJ1-4; no reliable D call. The CDR3 loop spans 15 amino acids. V was clipped by 3 bases and J by 4 bases, with 12 bases between them. CDR1 is MNHEY, CDR2 SMNVEV, per germline (reference sequence). CDR3 sequence: CASSFRLLDNEKLFF. CDR3 DNA sequence: TGTGCCAGCAGTTTCCGATTGTTGGATAATGAAAAACTGTTTTTT.

V usage is TRBV29-1 and J usage is TRBJ1-1; a possible D gene is TRBD1 (5 bases). The CDR3 is made up of 16 amino acids. V lost 5 bases, J lost 5 bases, and 24 bases lay in between. Germline CDR1 reads SQVTM; CDR2 reads ANQGSEA. CDR3 sequence reads: CSVFDGTSARGTEAFF. CDR3 in DNA: TGCAGCGTTTTTGATGGGACGTCGGCTAGAGGGACTGAAGCTTTCTTT.

The chain has TRBV6-5 and TRBJ2-7, with 9 bases lining up with TRBD1. V shed 2 bases and J 5 bases; nucleotides not matched to a gene: 7. The V gene's germline CDR1 is MNHEY and CDR2 SVGAGI. The CDR3 is 15 residues long. In DNA, the CDR3 is TGTGCCAGCAGTTACACAGGGGGCGGTCGAGACGAGCAGTACTTC. This gives the protein CASSYTGGGRDEQYF.

The chain couples TRBV18 to TRBJ2-1, with 10 bases lining up with TRBD2. The V gene's germline CDR1 is KGHSH and CDR2 LQKENI. V shed 6 bases, J shed 7 bases, and the junction held 6 bases outside the gene matches. The CDR3 contains 14 residues. CDR3 coding DNA: TGTGCCAGCTCCGGGACTAGCGAGAGAAATGAGCAGTTCTTC. Protein product: CASSGTSERNEQFF.

The gene calls are TRBV6-5 and TRBJ1-2; 8 positions match TRBD1. Germline V gene sequence: CDR1 MNHEY, CDR2 SVGAGI. The length of the CDR3 is 12 residues. V trimming: 8 bases; J trimming: 4 bases; junction bases outside the gene matches: 3. CDR3 bases: TGTGCCAGCCGGACAGGGAGCTATGGCTACACCTTC. It is translated as CASRTGSYGYTF.

The rearrangement uses TRBV19 and TRBJ2-7; D is ambiguous. The germline V and J ends were trimmed by 1 base and 3 bases, with 10 bases remaining between them. CDR3 length equals 14 residues. In germline, CDR1 is LNHDA, CDR2 SQIVND (reference sequence). The CDR3 spells CASSIAAGRYEQYF. In DNA, the CDR3 is TGTGCCAGTAGTATAGCAGCAGGACGCTACGAGCAGTACTTC.

The chain couples TRBV6-5 to TRBJ2-7; either TRBD1 or TRBD2 may fit D (5 bases each). The CDR3 runs 15 residues. V lost 2 bases, J lost 2 bases, and 13 bases lay in between. From germline, CDR1 is MNHEY and CDR2 SVGAGI. CDR3 coding DNA: TGTGCCAGCAGTTACCAGGGATCGGGAACCTACGAGCAGTACTTC. Translating it yields CASSYQGSGTYEQYF.

This chain uses TRBV19 with TRBJ1-6; D unclear. Germline V lookup: CDR1 LNHDA, CDR2 SQIVND (reference sequence). Between the trimmed V and J ends, which lost 3 bases and 0 bases, there was a span of 9 bases. The CDR3 spans 16 residues. CDR3 DNA sequence: TGTGCCAGTAGTATGGCGGGGAGCTCCTATAATTCACCCCTCCACTTT. Protein: CASSMAGSSYNSPLHF.

This clonotype was observed once. The chain is built from TRBV15 and TRBJ2-7; tentative D call: TRBD2 (6 bases). Trimming stripped 0 bases from V and 4 bases from J, with 16 bases between. Germline assignment: CDR1 LNHNV and CDR2 YYDKDF (reference sequence). The CDR3 consists of 16 residues. CDR3 coding DNA: TGTGCCACCAGCAGAGAGGTGACTAGAACCGAATACGAGCAGTACTTC. Its translation: CATSREVTRTEYEQYF.

This rearrangement joins TRBV19 to TRBJ2-7, with TRBD2 as a possible D gene (6 bases). Trimming left V 0 bases short and J 7 bases short, with 7 bases between. The CDR3 consists of 12 residues. Germline V CDR1 and CDR2: LNHDA, SQIVND (reference sequence). CDR3 sequence reads: CASSIEGGEQYF. The DNA for the CDR3 is TGTGCCAGTAGTATAGAAGGAGGGGAGCAGTACTTC.

J is TRBJ2-5 and V is TRBV27, with D unresolved. The CDR3 is 14 residues long. V gave up 6 bases and J gave up 0 bases, with 11 bases separating them. CDR1 MNHEY and CDR2 SMNVEV come from the germline V gene (reference sequence). The CDR3 reads CASSHTSYQETQYF. Here the CDR3 DNA reads TGTGCCAGCAGCCATACCTCGTACCAAGAGACCCAGTACTTC.

V gene TRBV19 combines with J gene TRBJ1-5; D is uncertain. The V gene lost 6 bases and the J gene lost 4 bases, with 10 bases spanning the gap. The germline V gene has CDR1 LNHDA and CDR2 SQIVND (reference sequence). The CDR3 has 13 amino acids. In nucleotides, the CDR3 is TGTGCCAGTAGACCTGGGTGGAATCAGCCCCAGCATTTT. Amino acid sequence: CASRPGWNQPQHF.

The table lists this clonotype with a few counts. The chain has TRBV10-3 and TRBJ2-7, with D tentatively TRBD1 or TRBD2 (5 bases each). The length of the CDR3 is 14 residues. V lost 10 bases and J lost 0, with 16 bases in between. Germline CDR1 is ENHRY and CDR2 is SYGVKD. CDR3 sequence reads: CATQQLGTSYEQYF. The CDR3, as DNA: TGTGCCACACAACAACTAGGGACCTCCTACGAGCAGTACTTC.

V is TRBV27 and J is TRBJ2-7; 9 bases are shared with TRBD2. Germline V gives CDR1 MNHEY, CDR2 SMNVEV (reference sequence). This CDR3 is built from 14 residues. Trimming cost V 3 bases and J 6 bases; bases outside gene matches: 6. This CDR3 reads CASSLAGGPGEQYF. As DNA, the CDR3 is TGTGCCAGCAGTTTGGCGGGAGGGCCGGGCGAGCAGTACTTC.

The sample holds one count of this clonotype. The chain is built from TRBV6-5 and TRBJ2-7; 12 nucleotides match TRBD2. The trim removed 0 bases at V and 2 bases at J, leaving 8 bases unmatched. The germline V gene encodes CDR1 MNHEY and CDR2 SVGAGI. This CDR3 has 18 residues. The CDR3 region is CASSYSGLAGLAAYEQYF. CDR3 nucleotides: TGTGCCAGCAGTTACTCCGGACTAGCGGGATTGGCTGCCTACGAGCAGTACTTC.

The V and J genes are TRBV18 and TRBJ2-5; tentatively, D is TRBD2 (6 bases). CDR3 length: 17 amino acids. CDR1 is KGHSH, CDR2 LQKENI, per germline. Trimming stripped 6 bases from V and 0 bases from J, with 20 bases between. As DNA, the CDR3 is TGTGCCAGCTCCACGGTGGGGGAGGAGGCTTACCAAGAGACCCAGTACTTC. This codes for CASSTVGEEAYQETQYF.

The V gene is TRBV29-1, the J gene TRBJ2-1, with 9 bases aligning to TRBD1. Trimming took 4 bases from V and 5 from J; bases not matched to a gene: 24. The germline V gene has CDR1 SQVTM and CDR2 ANQGSEA. The CDR3 loop spans 20 amino acids. The CDR3 protein is CSVVGMVGQGSTPIHNEQFF. The CDR3 region has the DNA TGCAGCGTTGTGGGGATGGTGGGACAGGGAAGCACCCCGATTCACAATGAGCAGTTCTTC.

The V and J genes are TRBV29-1 and TRBJ2-5; weak D call: TRBD1 (7 bases). Per the germline V gene, CDR1 is SQVTM and CDR2 is ANQGSEA. Trimming took off 6 bases at V and 4 bases at J, with 12 bases between the two ends. The CDR3 spans 12 residues. This CDR3 reads CSVRGDGETQYF. In DNA, the CDR3 is TGCAGCGTCAGGGGGGACGGAGAGACCCAGTACTTC.

The table lists this clonotype with a few counts. V and J are TRBV20-1 and TRBJ1-5, with 9 bases aligning to TRBD1. Germline CDR1 is DFQATT and CDR2 is SNEGSKA (reference sequence). CDR3 length: 12 amino acids. J gave up 7 bases and V 4 bases, and 2 bases lay outside the gene matches. In nucleotides, the CDR3 is TGCAGTGCTAAAACAGGGGGCCAGCCCCAGCATTTT. Protein product: CSAKTGGQPQHF.

This clonotype was recorded only once. The chain has TRBV6-1 and TRBJ1-2; D is undetermined. Germline lookup yields CDR1 MNHNS and CDR2 SASEGT. V lost 3 bases to trimming and J lost 5 bases, with 16 bases between them. The CDR3 has 15 amino acids. The CDR3 coding sequence is TGTGCCAGCAGTGAGCGTCCGGGTCCGGGGTATGGCTACACCTTC. Protein sequence: CASSERPGPGYGYTF.

V gene TRBV4-3 combines with J gene TRBJ1-2; tentative D call: TRBD1 (6 bases). The CDR3 has 15 amino acids. The V end was cut by 0 bases, the J end by 7 bases, with 15 bases between. The germline gives CDR1 LGHNA, CDR2 YSLEER. This chain's CDR3 is CASSQEAGGAFGYTF. As DNA, the CDR3 is TGCGCCAGCAGCCAAGAGGCGGGGGGCGCCTTTGGCTACACCTTC.